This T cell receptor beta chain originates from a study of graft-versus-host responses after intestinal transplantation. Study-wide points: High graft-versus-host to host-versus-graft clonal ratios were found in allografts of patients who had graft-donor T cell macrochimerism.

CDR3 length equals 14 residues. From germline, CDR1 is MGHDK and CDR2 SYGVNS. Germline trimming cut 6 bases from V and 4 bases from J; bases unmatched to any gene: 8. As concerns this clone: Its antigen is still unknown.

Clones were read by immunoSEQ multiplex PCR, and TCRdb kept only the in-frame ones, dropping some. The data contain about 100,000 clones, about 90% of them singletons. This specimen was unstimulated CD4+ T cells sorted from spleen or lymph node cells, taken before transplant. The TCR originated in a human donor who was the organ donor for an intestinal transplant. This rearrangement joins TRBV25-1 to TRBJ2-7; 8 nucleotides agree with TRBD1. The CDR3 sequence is CASRGQGGGYEQYF. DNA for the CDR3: TGTGCCAGCAGAGGACAGGGAGGAGGGTACGAGCAGTACTTC.